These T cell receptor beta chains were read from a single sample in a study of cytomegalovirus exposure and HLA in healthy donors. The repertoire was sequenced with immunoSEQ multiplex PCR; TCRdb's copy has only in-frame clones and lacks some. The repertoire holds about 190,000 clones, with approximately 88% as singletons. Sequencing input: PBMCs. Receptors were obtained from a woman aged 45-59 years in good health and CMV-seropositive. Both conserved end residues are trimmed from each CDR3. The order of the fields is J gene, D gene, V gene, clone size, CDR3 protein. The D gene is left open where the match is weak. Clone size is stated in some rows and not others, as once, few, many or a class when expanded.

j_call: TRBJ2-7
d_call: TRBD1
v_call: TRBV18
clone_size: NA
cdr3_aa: ASSPRQGRTYEQY

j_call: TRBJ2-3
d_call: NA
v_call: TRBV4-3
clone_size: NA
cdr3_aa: ASSQGIQVRGTDTQY

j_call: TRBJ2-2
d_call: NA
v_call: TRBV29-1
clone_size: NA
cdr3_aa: SGAGAGNTGELF

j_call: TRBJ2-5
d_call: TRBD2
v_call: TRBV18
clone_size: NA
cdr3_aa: ASSPGLAGAQETQY

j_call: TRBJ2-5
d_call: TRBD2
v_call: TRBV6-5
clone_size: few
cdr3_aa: ASSYLAENQETQY

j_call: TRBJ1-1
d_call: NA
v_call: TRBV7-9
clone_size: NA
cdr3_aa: ASTGTRNTEAF

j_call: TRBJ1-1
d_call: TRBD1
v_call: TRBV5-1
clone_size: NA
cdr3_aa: ASSVGQGNLNTEAF

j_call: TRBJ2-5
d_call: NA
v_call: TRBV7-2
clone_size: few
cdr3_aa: ASSLQETQY

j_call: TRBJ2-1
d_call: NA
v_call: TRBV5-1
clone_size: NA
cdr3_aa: ASRRGQNNEQF

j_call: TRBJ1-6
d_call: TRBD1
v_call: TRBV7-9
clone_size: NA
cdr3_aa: SSSLVTGTGGNSPLH

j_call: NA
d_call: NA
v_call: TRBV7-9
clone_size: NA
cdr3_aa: ASIPSGSEVFEQY

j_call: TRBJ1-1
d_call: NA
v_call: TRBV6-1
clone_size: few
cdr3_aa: ASNPPDIMNTEAF

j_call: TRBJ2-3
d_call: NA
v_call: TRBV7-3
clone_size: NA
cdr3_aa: ASSPSGGGRSTDTQY

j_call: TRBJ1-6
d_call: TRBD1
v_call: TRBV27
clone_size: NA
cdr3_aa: ASLTGFPYNSPLH

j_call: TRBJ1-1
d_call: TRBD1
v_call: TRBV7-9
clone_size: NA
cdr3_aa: SSSRQGGNTEAF

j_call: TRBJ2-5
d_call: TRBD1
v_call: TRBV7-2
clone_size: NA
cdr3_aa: ASSSGQGARETQY

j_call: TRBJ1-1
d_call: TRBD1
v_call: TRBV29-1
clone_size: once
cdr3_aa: SGTTGSTEAF

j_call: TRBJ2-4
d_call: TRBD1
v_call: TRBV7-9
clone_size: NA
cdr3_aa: ASSSGGIQY

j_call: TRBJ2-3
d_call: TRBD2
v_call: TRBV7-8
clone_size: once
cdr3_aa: ASSLAAGGLGDTQY

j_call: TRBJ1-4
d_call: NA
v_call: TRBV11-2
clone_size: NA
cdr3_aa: ASSFQQGLNEKLF

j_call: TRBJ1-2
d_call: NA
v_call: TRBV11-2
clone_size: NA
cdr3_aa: ASSSRGGPPSNYGYT

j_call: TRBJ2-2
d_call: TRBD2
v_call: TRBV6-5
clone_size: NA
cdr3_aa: AISGGVGGELF

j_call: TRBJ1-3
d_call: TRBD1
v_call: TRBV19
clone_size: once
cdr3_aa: ASRISGQGSGNTIY

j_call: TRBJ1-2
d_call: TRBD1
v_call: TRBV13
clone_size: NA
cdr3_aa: ASSRRDRFFGYT

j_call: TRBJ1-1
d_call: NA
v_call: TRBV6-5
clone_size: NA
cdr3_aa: ASRYRGNTEAF

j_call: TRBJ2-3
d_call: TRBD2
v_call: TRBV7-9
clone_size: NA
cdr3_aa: ASSPERGGTDTQY

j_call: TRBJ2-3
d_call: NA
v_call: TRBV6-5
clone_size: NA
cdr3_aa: ASSEPGWTDAQY

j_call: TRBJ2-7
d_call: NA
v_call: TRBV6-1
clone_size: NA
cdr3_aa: ASRGDTNYEQY

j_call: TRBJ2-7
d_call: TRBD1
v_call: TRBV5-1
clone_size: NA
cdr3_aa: ASRKTTGGYEQY

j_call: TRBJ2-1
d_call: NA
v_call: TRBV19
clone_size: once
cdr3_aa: ASSIDSRGIPNEQF

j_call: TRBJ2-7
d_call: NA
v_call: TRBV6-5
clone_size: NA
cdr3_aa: ASSRTPRESKY

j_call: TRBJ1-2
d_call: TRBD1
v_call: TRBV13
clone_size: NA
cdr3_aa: ASSLGQGAYGYT